Presented here are 23 T cell receptor beta chains from one specimen sequenced in a study of shared clonotypes between healthy human individuals. Assay: immunoSEQ multiplex PCR; the TCRdb copy retains only in-frame clones and omits some. Counted here are about 1 million clones, around 74% occurring once; the ten biggest clones make up about 1.4%. Sequencing was done on a sample of memory CD4+ T cells sorted from blood. Subset denoted: CD45RA-negative fraction. Receptors originate from a young man in good health.

The chain couples TRBV19 to TRBJ2-1; no reliable D call. The ends were cut back, 5 bases at V and 7 bases at J, with 18 bases in the middle. This CDR3 has 15 amino acids. Germline V gives CDR1 LNHDA, CDR2 SQIVND (reference sequence). CDR3 DNA sequence: TGTGCCAGTAGTTCCCCCGGAAAGGGCCGGAATGAGCAGTTCTTC. Its translation: CASSSPGKGRNEQFF.

This clone was detected only a few times. The chain uses TRBV9 and TRBJ2-7; D is perhaps TRBD2 (6 bases). Germline CDR1 SGDLS, CDR2 YYNGEE. The CDR3 extends over 14 amino acids. V was cut by 1 base and J by 6 bases, with 14 bases left in between. The CDR3 spells CASSVYGGSGEQYF. CDR3 nucleotide sequence: TGTGCCAGCAGCGTATACGGGGGTTCGGGCGAGCAGTACTTC.

The DNA for the CDR3 is TGTGCCAGCAGCTCACACGGGACAGGGACCTACGAGCAGTACTTC. Its protein is CASSSHGTGTYEQYF. The chain has TRBV5-4 and TRBJ2-7, with TRBD1 matching 9 bases. The CDR3 extends over 15 amino acids. Trimming removed 3 bases from V and 2 bases from J; junction bases left unmatched: 6. Germline V lookup: CDR1 SGHNT, CDR2 YYREEE (reference sequence).

The rearrangement joins TRBV7-2 to TRBJ2-7, with D tentatively TRBD1 or TRBD2 (5 bases each). The length of the CDR3 is 15 residues. Germline CDR1 and CDR2: SGHTA and FQGNSA. Trimming took 1 base from V and 2 from J, leaving 12 bases between them. As DNA, the CDR3 is TGTGCCAGCAGCTTAGACTGGGGACGGCCCTACGAGCAGTACTTC. This encodes CASSLDWGRPYEQYF.

In its sample, this clone was seen a few times. V is TRBV7-2 and J is TRBJ1-2; D unresolved. Germline CDR1 reads SGHTA; CDR2 reads FQGNSA. CDR3 size: 14 residues. V lost 1 base, J lost 4 bases, and 10 bases lay in between. For the CDR3, the DNA is TGTGCCAGCAGCTTAGGGACGGGAGCCTATGGCTACACCTTC. It encodes CASSLGTGAYGYTF.

V usage is TRBV23-1 and J usage is TRBJ2-2, with a possible D match to TRBD1 (5 bases). TRBV23-1 is placed among ORFs of uncertain function. The CDR3 spans 16 residues. The V end lost 8 bases, the J end lost 4 bases, and 20 bases lay between the germline ends. CDR3 bases: TGCGCCAGCCGCCCATGCAGGGCCCAGAGCACCGGGGAGCTGTTTTTT. Its protein product is CASRPCRAQSTGELFF.

The gene calls are TRBV7-9 and TRBJ2-7, with TRBD1 identical over 11 bases. Looked up from germline, CDR1 is SEHNR and CDR2 is FQNEAQ (reference sequence). The CDR3 length is 19 residues. V shed 5 bases and J 2 bases; nucleotides not matched to a gene: 17. CDR3 loop: CASSPDRGHLWEDTYEQYF. DNA for the CDR3: TGTGCCAGCAGCCCGGACAGGGGGCACTTGTGGGAGGACACCTACGAGCAGTACTTC. The full variable domain, with the rest looked up from reference TRBV7-9 and TRBJ2-7, is DTGVSQNPRHKITKRGQNVTFRCDPISEHNRLYWYRQTLGQGPEFLTYFQNEAQLEKSRLLSDRFSAERPKGSFSTLEIQRTEQGDSAMYLCASSPDRGHLWEDTYEQYFGPGTRLTVT.

The chain uses TRBV6-1 and TRBJ1-6; possibly TRBD1 for D (5 bases). Trimming stripped 4 bases from V and 0 bases from J, with 7 bases between. Germline assignment: CDR1 MNHNS and CDR2 SASEGT. The CDR3 is made up of 15 amino acids. The CDR3 region is CASSVDSSYNSPLHF. In DNA, the CDR3 is TGTGCCAGCAGTGTCGACAGCTCCTATAATTCACCCCTCCACTTT.

The chain joins TRBV13 to TRBJ2-1; D call uncertain. The CDR3 loop spans 12 amino acids. V lost 0 bases and J lost 9, with 6 bases in between. Per the germline V gene, CDR1 is PRHDT and CDR2 is FYEKMQ (reference sequence). CDR3 amino acids: CASSLGGTEQFF. The CDR3 DNA reads as TGTGCCAGCAGCTTAGGGGGCACTGAGCAGTTCTTC.

CDR3 nucleotide sequence: TGCGCCAGCAGCACGGCGGTCCAGGTCCAAAGTGGGGATACGCAGTATTTT. This translates into CASSTAVQVQSGDTQYF. This chain links TRBV5-1 with TRBJ2-3, with no clear D. The CDR3 runs 17 residues. CDR1 and CDR2 from the germline V gene are SGHRS and YFSETQ. With 4 bases removed from V and 6 bases from J, the gap between germline ends came to 24 bases.

The chain joins TRBV7-2 to TRBJ1-1; 9 positions agree with TRBD1. Germline lookup yields CDR1 SGHTA and CDR2 FQGNSA. This CDR3 spans 14 amino acids. The J segment lost 4 bases and the V segment lost 7 bases, leaving 7 bases of the junction unmatched. DNA for the CDR3: TGTGCCAGCACCCGCGGGGACAGGGTCACTGAAGCTTTCTTT. Translating it yields CASTRGDRVTEAFF.

With respect to this clone: This CDR3 is also generated by other DNA sequences in the sample. J is TRBJ1-2 and V is TRBV28; 7 bases match TRBD1. Per germline, CDR1 MDHEN and CDR2 SYDVKM. J was trimmed by 5 bases and V by 5 bases; bases with no gene match: 5. The CDR3 consists of 13 residues. The CDR3 protein is CASSLQGGYGYTF. The CDR3 DNA reads as TGTGCCAGCAGTCTCCAGGGGGGGTATGGCTACACCTTC.

In this sample, this clone turned up a few times. The V and J genes are TRBV18 and TRBJ1-1; 11 bases fit TRBD1. Per germline, CDR1 KGHSH and CDR2 LQKENI. The CDR3 extends over 13 amino acids. Germline trimming cut 3 bases from V and 8 bases from J; bases unmatched to any gene: 2. In nucleotides, the CDR3 is TGTGCCAGCTCACCTTGGGACAGGGGGGAAGCTTTCTTT. Protein: CASSPWDRGEAFF.

This clone was recorded only once. This chain links TRBV11-3 with TRBJ2-1; perhaps TRBD1 as D (8 bases). V lost 4 bases and J lost 3, with 13 bases in between. The CDR3 runs to 15 residues. Looked up from germline, CDR1 is SGHNT and CDR2 is YENEEA. CDR3 sequence reads: CASSSTGGGYNEQFF. CDR3 nucleotide sequence: TGTGCCAGCAGCTCCACAGGGGGGGGCTACAATGAGCAGTTCTTC.

This clone has a single count. V usage is TRBV10-3 and J usage is TRBJ1-1; D is ambiguous. Germline V CDR1 and CDR2: ENHRY, SYGVKD. The V gene lost 7 bases and the J gene lost 4 bases, with 13 bases spanning the gap. This CDR3 spans 13 amino acids. CDR3 residues: CAITTDGVTEAFF. DNA for the CDR3: TGTGCCATCACTACAGACGGTGTCACTGAAGCTTTCTTT.

CDR3 sequence reads: CASSDYVGSYEQYF. The DNA of the CDR3 is TGTGCCAGCAGTGACTACGTTGGCTCCTACGAGCAGTACTTC. The V gene is TRBV6-6, the J gene TRBJ2-7, with a weak D call TRBD2 (5 bases). There are 14 residues in the CDR3. Trimming took off 5 bases at V and 0 bases at J, with 11 bases between the two ends. From germline, CDR1 is MNHNY and CDR2 SVGAGI (reference sequence).

V gene TRBV2 combines with J gene TRBJ2-1, with TRBD2 identical over 7 bases. V was pared by 7 bases and J by 0 bases, with 3 bases of the junction left unmatched. From germline, CDR1 is SNHLY and CDR2 FYNNEI. This CDR3 spans 14 amino acids. This CDR3 is CASKRGPSYNEQFF. The CDR3 DNA is TGTGCCAGCAAGCGGGGCCCCTCCTACAATGAGCAGTTCTTC.

V usage is TRBV6-1 and J usage is TRBJ1-2; a possible D gene is TRBD1 (6 bases). Germline V CDR1 and CDR2: MNHNS, SASEGT. The V end lost 3 bases, the J end lost 7 bases, and 12 bases lay between the germline ends. This CDR3 region has 13 residues. DNA of the CDR3: TGTGCCAGCAGTGACACAGGGTTCGGTGGCTACACCTTC. Its protein product is CASSDTGFGGYTF.

This clone has only one observation. V usage is TRBV27 and J usage is TRBJ2-7; TRBD1 matches at 8 bases. The CDR3 contains 15 residues. Trimming at V came to 5 bases and at J to 2 bases, leaving 8 bases not matched to a gene. Germline V gives CDR1 MNHEY, CDR2 SMNVEV (reference sequence). CDR3 protein: CASSITGGSPYEQYF. The CDR3 coding sequence is TGTGCCAGCAGTATCACAGGGGGTAGCCCCTACGAGCAGTACTTC.

This chain links TRBV6-5 with TRBJ1-1, with a weak D call TRBD1 (5 bases). Per germline, CDR1 MNHEY and CDR2 SVGAGI. Between the trimmed V and J ends, which lost 5 bases and 5 bases, there was a span of 15 bases. This CDR3 is built from 14 residues. The CDR3 spells CASSGTGGRTEAFF. DNA for the CDR3: TGTGCCAGCAGTGGCACGGGGGGGAGGACTGAAGCTTTCTTT.

This chain uses TRBV6-1 with TRBJ1-2; TRBD1 might be the D (6 bases). This CDR3 contains 17 residues. The V end was cut by 0 bases, the J end by 6 bases, with 20 bases between. Germline V gene data show CDR1 as MNHNS and CDR2 as SASEGT. CDR3 amino acids: CASSEARWGRGEDGYTF. DNA of the CDR3: TGTGCCAGCAGTGAAGCGCGGTGGGGCAGGGGCGAGGATGGCTACACCTTC.

The chain carries TRBV4-3 and TRBJ2-3; unclear D gene. Germline CDR1 is LGHNA and CDR2 is YSLEER. V lost 4 bases, J lost 3 bases, and 17 bases lay in between. The length of the CDR3 is 16 residues. As DNA, the CDR3 is TGCGCCAGCAGCCTTGCCAACAACCCCGTGACAGATACGCAGTATTTT. This gives the protein CASSLANNPVTDTQYF.

The chain links TRBV20-1 to TRBJ2-3, with D hard to call. There are 11 residues in the CDR3. V was clipped by 5 bases and J by 6 bases, with 9 bases between them. Germline assignment: CDR1 DFQATT and CDR2 SNEGSKA (reference sequence). CDR3 bases: TGCAGTGCTCCCCATCTGGATACGCAGTATTTT. It encodes CSAPHLDTQYF.